These 18 T cell receptor beta chains were all obtained from the same sample, sequenced in a study of T cells in Graves' hyperthyroidism and ophthalmopathy. RNA transcripts gave rise to amplified TCR beta CDR3 regions. Carried out on the TCR CDR3, a first-round RT-PCR used the HTBI primer set. Each CDR3 protein gets one entry after TCRdb re-called the multiplex PCR reads with MiXCR. The sample consists of around 340,000 distinct CDR3 sequences, about a sixth of them appearing once. Sequenced material: blood. The receptor set was obtained from a woman aged 25-40 years with Graves' hyperthyroidism that later progressed to Graves' ophthalmopathy.

This rearrangement joins TRBV4-1 to TRBJ2-7; D remains ambiguous. V was clipped by 0 bases and J by 0 bases, with 12 bases between them. Germline V gene data show CDR1 as MGHRA and CDR2 as YSYEKL. The CDR3 has 16 amino acids. The CDR3 region has the DNA TGCGCCAGCAGCCAAGAGGAAAGGAGTCCCTCCTACGAGCAGTACTTC. This gives the protein CASSQEERSPSYEQYF.

A few counts support this clonotype. This rearrangement joins TRBV24-1 to TRBJ2-5; D not resolved. Germline V gene data show CDR1 as KGHDR and CDR2 as SFDVKD. CDR3 size: 13 residues. V was trimmed by 5 bases and J by 2 bases, leaving 8 bases between them. CDR3 amino acids: CATSGQEQETQYF. DNA of the CDR3: TGTGCCACCAGTGGGCAAGAGCAAGAGACCCAGTACTTC.

This clonotype has a count of ten or more. J is TRBJ1-1 and V is TRBV20-1; 7 bases match TRBD1. The CDR3 totals 14 residues. Germline V gene lookup returns CDR1 DFQATT and CDR2 SNEGSKA (reference sequence). J gave up 0 bases and V 6 bases, and 7 bases lay outside the gene matches. The CDR3 loop reads CSAPGTALNTEAFF. Written as DNA, the CDR3 is TGCAGTGCACCAGGGACAGCTCTGAACACTGAAGCTTTCTTT.

This rearrangement joins TRBV7-9 to TRBJ2-2; D is undetermined. With 1 base removed from V and 9 bases from J, the gap between germline ends came to 9 bases. In germline, CDR1 is SEHNR, CDR2 FQNEAQ (reference sequence). This CDR3 contains 13 residues. As DNA, the CDR3 is TGTGCCAGCAGCTTAGAGAGAAGTTGGGAGCTGTTTTTT. Amino acids: CASSLERSWELFF.

There are many counts of this clonotype. The gene calls are TRBV20-1 and TRBJ1-5; 7 bases map to TRBD1. Germline lookup yields CDR1 DFQATT and CDR2 SNEGSKA (reference sequence). The J segment lost 4 bases and the V segment lost 3 bases, leaving 12 bases of the junction unmatched. This CDR3 spans 16 amino acids. In DNA form, the CDR3 reads TGCAGTGCTAGCGGAAGGGGGCGAGATGATAATCAGCCCCAGCATTTT. The encoded protein is CSASGRGRDDNQPQHF.

The V call is TRBV27, the J call TRBJ1-5, with D perhaps TRBD1 (5 bases). V was pared by 7 bases and J by 1 base, with 11 bases between. The CDR3 length is 14 residues. Germline V gene lookup returns CDR1 MNHEY and CDR2 SMNVEV (reference sequence). In DNA form, the CDR3 reads TGTGCCAGCAATATCGGGGGAAGCAATCAGCCCCAGCATTTT. The encoded protein is CASNIGGSNQPQHF.

This clonotype was recorded a few times. DNA of the CDR3: TGTGCCACAGCGGGACACTTCCCTACCGGGGAGCTGTTTTTT. Residues: CATAGHFPTGELFF. The rearrangement uses TRBV15 and TRBJ2-2; D possibly corresponds to TRBD2 (7 bases). This CDR3 spans 14 amino acids. The ends were cut back, 9 bases at V and 5 bases at J, with 16 bases in the middle. CDR1 is LNHNV and CDR2 is YYDKDF in the germline V gene (reference sequence).

This clonotype occurred many times. The rearrangement joins TRBV27 to TRBJ1-2, with D unclear. The CDR3 sequence is 15 residues long. Trimming shortened V by 4 bases and J by 0 bases, and 12 bases separated the two germline ends. Germline CDR1 MNHEY, CDR2 SMNVEV (reference sequence). CDR3 sequence reads: CASSSGRRANYGYTF. The CDR3 region has the DNA TGTGCCAGCAGTTCAGGACGGAGAGCTAACTATGGCTACACCTTC.

This clonotype has a count of ten or more. The chain employs TRBV28 and TRBJ2-3; 7 bases agree with TRBD2. CDR3 length: 13 amino acids. Germline lookup yields CDR1 MDHEN and CDR2 SYDVKM. Trimming at V came to 6 bases and at J to 3 bases, leaving 3 bases not matched to a gene. The CDR3 nucleotides are TGTGCCAGCAGATGGGAGGGAACAGATACGCAGTATTTT. Its protein product is CASRWEGTDTQYF.

This clonotype showed up many times. The J gene is TRBJ2-1, the V gene TRBV7-9, with TRBD2 as a possible D gene (6 bases). Per germline, CDR1 SEHNR and CDR2 FQNEAQ (reference sequence). V was clipped by 3 bases and J by 1 base, with 16 bases between them. The CDR3 spans 17 residues. CDR3 coding DNA: TGTGCCAGCAGCTTTAAATGGGGAGCGGGTTCCTACAATGAGCAGTTCTTC. This gives the protein CASSFKWGAGSYNEQFF.

This clonotype was detected many times. V is TRBV24-1 and J is TRBJ2-2; D possibly corresponds to TRBD1 (5 bases). The CDR3 covers 16 residues. Germline V gives CDR1 KGHDR, CDR2 SFDVKD. V was cut by 3 bases and J by 3 bases, with 13 bases left in between. CDR3 residues: CATSDGDSQYTGELFF. In DNA, the CDR3 is TGTGCCACCAGTGATGGAGACAGTCAATACACCGGGGAGCTGTTTTTT.

There are many counts of this clonotype. Here the CDR3 DNA reads TGTGCCACCAGTCATAGCGGCACAGATACGCAGTATTTT. Protein sequence: CATSHSGTDTQYF. V usage is TRBV24-1 and J usage is TRBJ2-3; a weak D match, TRBD2 (5 bases). The germline V gene encodes CDR1 KGHDR and CDR2 SFDVKD. Trimming took 6 bases from V and 1 from J, leaving 7 bases between them. The CDR3 is 13 amino acids.

Many counts were recorded for this clonotype. The rearrangement joins TRBV28 to TRBJ1-1; 8 bases align to TRBD1. The CDR3 length is 15 residues. CDR1 MDHEN and CDR2 SYDVKM come from the germline V gene. After removal of 6 bases from V and 1 base from J, the junction contained 7 bases not matched to a gene. CDR3 nucleotide sequence: TGTGCCAGCAGGGGACAGGCCCTCTCGAACACTGAAGCTTTCTTT. Its protein is CASRGQALSNTEAFF. Together with reference TRBV28 and TRBJ1-1, the CDR3 gives the full variable domain: DVKVTQSSRYLVKRTGEKVFLECVQDMDHENMFWYRQDPGLGLRLIYFSYDVKMKEKGDIPEGYSVSREKKERFSLILESASTNQTSMYLCASRGQALSNTEAFFGQGTRLTVV.

Ten or more counts support this clonotype. The CDR3 reads CASSFDRAYYNEQFF. CDR3 DNA sequence: TGTGCCAGCAGTTTCGACAGGGCATATTACAATGAGCAGTTCTTC. The V call is TRBV27, the J call TRBJ2-1; TRBD1 matches at 7 bases. This CDR3 has 15 residues. Germline V CDR1 and CDR2: MNHEY, SMNVEV (reference sequence). Unmatched junction bases numbered 6, after V lost 3 bases and J lost 4 bases.

This clonotype was found a few times. The gene calls are TRBV29-1 and TRBJ1-2, with TRBD1 matching 9 bases. V lost 6 bases and J lost 4; bases outside the gene matches: 9. Looked up from germline, CDR1 is SQVTM and CDR2 is ANQGSEA. The CDR3 contains 14 residues. CDR3 loop: CSVDTGTGIYGYTF. The CDR3 DNA is TGCAGCGTGGATACCGGGACAGGGATCTATGGCTACACCTTC.

The sample holds many counts of this clonotype. The chain has TRBV28 and TRBJ1-1; D is possibly TRBD1 (6 bases). Trimming left V 10 bases short and J 7 bases short, with 31 bases between. Germline-derived CDR1 and CDR2 are MDHEN and SYDVKM. The CDR3 covers 17 residues. DNA of the CDR3: TGTGCCATCCAGTCCGGGACACAGTGGAGCCGTAGAGATGAAGCTTTCTTT. Amino acids: CAIQSGTQWSRRDEAFF. The whole variable domain, filled in from reference TRBV28 and TRBJ1-1, reads DVKVTQSSRYLVKRTGEKVFLECVQDMDHENMFWYRQDPGLGLRLIYFSYDVKMKEKGDIPEGYSVSREKKERFSLILESASTNQTSMYLCAIQSGTQWSRRDEAFFGQGTRLTVV.

This clonotype was counted only a few times. V is TRBV15 and J is TRBJ2-1, with unresolved D. V was cut by 3 bases and J by 1 base, with 13 bases left in between. The CDR3 is 16 amino acids. CDR1 LNHNV and CDR2 YYDKDF come from the germline V gene (reference sequence). The CDR3 spells CATSRTEIFSYNEQFF. The CDR3 nucleotides are TGTGCCACCAGCAGGACGGAGATCTTTTCCTACAATGAGCAGTTCTTC. The full variable domain, its missing parts supplied by reference TRBV15 and TRBJ2-1, is DAMVIQNPRYQVTQFGKPVTLSCSQTLNHNVMYWYQQKSSQAPKLLFHYYDKDFNNEADTPDNFQSRRPNTSFCFLDIRSPGLGDTAMYLCATSRTEIFSYNEQFFGPGTRLTVL.

The sample holds many counts of this clonotype. The chain is built from TRBV7-8 and TRBJ2-7; D not certain. The CDR3 totals 13 residues. The V and J ends lost 2 bases and 2 bases respectively, with 7 bases between them. From germline, CDR1 is SGHVS and CDR2 FQNEAQ. The CDR3 spells CASSLLGTYEQYF. The CDR3 DNA sequence: TGTGCCAGCAGCTTACTGGGAACCTACGAGCAGTACTTC.